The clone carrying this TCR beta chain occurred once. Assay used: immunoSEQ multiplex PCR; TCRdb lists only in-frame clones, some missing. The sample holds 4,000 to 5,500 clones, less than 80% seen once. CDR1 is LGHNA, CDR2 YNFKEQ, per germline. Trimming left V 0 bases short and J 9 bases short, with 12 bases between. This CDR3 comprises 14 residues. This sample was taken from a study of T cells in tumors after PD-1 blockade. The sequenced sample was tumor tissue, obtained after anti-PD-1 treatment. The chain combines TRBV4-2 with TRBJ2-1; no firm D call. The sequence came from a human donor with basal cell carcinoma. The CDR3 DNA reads TGTGCCAGCAGCCAAGATGGTCCGTATAGTGAGCAGTTCTTC. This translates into CASSQDGPYSEQFF.